The 2 T cell receptor beta chains below come from one sample, sequenced in a study of blood T cell repertoires in COVID-19 (dated by TCRdb to between 2020 and 2021). Library preparation was by the immunoSEQ multiplex PCR assay. Imported from immuneACCESS, the table was reduced by TCRdb to in-frame sequences with V and J called. These copies leave out some clones; in studies compared against another copy, an unresolved V gene accounts for under half, and the cause of the remainder is not known. For this sample the table gives around 190,000 clones, of which 70% to 85% were detected only once. The ten largest clones capture roughly 3.2% of the sample. Material: PBMCs or T cells enriched from blood (not recorded which). The receptors were sampled from a woman aged 25 to 45 who had recovered from COVID-19.

Only a few counts were recorded for this clone. This rearrangement joins TRBV6-5 to TRBJ2-7; 8 nucleotides agree with TRBD1. The germline gives CDR1 MNHEY, CDR2 SVGAGI. The CDR3 sequence is 15 residues long. V trimming: 2 bases; J trimming: 3 bases; junction bases outside the gene matches: 6. In DNA, the CDR3 is TGTGCCAGCAGTTACGGAGGACAGGGAAACTACGAGCAGTACTTC. Translation: CASSYGGQGNYEQYF.

The chain is built from TRBV29-1 and TRBJ2-7; 14 bases agree with TRBD2. V dropped 3 bases and J dropped 6; count of bases not matched to a gene: 4. CDR1 is SQVTM and CDR2 is ANQGSEA in the germline V gene. CDR3 length: 14 residues. The CDR3 spells CSVETSGRASEQYF. DNA for the CDR3: TGCAGCGTTGAGACTAGCGGGAGGGCCTCCGAGCAGTACTTC.